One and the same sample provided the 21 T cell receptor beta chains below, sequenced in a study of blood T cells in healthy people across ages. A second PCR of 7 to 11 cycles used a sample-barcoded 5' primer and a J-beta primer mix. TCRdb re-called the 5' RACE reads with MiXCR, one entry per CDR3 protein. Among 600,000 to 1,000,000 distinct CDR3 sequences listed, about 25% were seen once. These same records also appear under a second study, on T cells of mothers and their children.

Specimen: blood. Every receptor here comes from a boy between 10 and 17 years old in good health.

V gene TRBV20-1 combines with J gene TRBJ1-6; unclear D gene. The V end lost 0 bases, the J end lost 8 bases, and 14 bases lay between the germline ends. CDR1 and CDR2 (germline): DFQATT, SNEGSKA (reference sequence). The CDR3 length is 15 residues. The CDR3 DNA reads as TGCAGTGCTAGAGATGACGGGATCTTTTATTCACCCCTCCACTTT. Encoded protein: CSARDDGIFYSPLHF.

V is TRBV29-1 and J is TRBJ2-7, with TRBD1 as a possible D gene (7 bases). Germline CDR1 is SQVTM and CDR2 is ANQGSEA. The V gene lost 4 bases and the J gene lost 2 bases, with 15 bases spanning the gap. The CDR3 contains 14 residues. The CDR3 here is CSVARQGGTYEQYF. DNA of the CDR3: TGCAGCGTTGCTCGGCAGGGGGGAACCTACGAGCAGTACTTC.

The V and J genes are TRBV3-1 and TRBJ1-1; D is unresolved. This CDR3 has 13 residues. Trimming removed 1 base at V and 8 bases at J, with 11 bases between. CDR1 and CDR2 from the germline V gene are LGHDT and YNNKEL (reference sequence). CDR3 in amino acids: CASSQGAGSEAFF. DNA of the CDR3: TGTGCCAGCAGCCAAGGAGCCGGGTCCGAAGCTTTCTTT.

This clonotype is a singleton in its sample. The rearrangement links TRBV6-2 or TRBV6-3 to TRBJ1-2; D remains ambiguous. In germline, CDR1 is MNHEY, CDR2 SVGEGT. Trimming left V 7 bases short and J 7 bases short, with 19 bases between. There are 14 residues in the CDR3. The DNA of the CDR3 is TGTGCCAGCACCAATTCAGTCCTGATCCGTGGCTACACCTTC. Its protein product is CASTNSVLIRGYTF.

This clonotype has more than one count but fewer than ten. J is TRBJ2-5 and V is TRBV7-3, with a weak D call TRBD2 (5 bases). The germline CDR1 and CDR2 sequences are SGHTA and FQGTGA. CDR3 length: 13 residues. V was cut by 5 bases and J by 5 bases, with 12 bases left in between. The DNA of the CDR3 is TGTGCCAGCAGCCGCACCCGCGGGGAGACCCAGTACTTC. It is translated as CASSRTRGETQYF.

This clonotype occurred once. As DNA, the CDR3 is TGCAGCGTTGAACCCCCCAGGGTAGTTGGCTGTACCTACGAGCAGTACTTC. This gives the protein CSVEPPRVVGCTYEQYF. This chain joins TRBV29-1 and TRBJ2-7; a weak D match, TRBD1 (5 bases). The germline V and J ends were trimmed by 2 bases and 2 bases, with 22 bases remaining between them. Germline CDR1 and CDR2: SQVTM and ANQGSEA. This CDR3 has 17 amino acids.

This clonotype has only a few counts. The DNA of the CDR3 is TGTGCCAGCAGTTTTTCTAGGGGGAATAATTCACCCCTCCACTTT. Its protein is CASSFSRGNNSPLHF. The rearrangement joins TRBV28 to TRBJ1-6, with D possibly TRBD1 on 6 matching bases. Per germline, CDR1 MDHEN and CDR2 SYDVKM. The V end was cut by 3 bases, the J end by 5 bases, with 11 bases between. The CDR3 is made up of 15 amino acids.

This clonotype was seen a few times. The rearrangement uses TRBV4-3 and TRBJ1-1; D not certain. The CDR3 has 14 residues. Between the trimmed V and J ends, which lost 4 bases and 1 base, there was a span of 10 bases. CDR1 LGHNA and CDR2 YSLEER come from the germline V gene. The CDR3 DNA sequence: TGCGCCAGCAGCCTCAGCCCTTCGAACACTGAAGCTTTCTTT. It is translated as CASSLSPSNTEAFF.

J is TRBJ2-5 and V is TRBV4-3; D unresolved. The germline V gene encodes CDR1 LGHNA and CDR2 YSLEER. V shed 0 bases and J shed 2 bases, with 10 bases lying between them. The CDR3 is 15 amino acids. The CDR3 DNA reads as TGCGCCAGCAGCCAAGATAAAGAGGCACAAGAGACCCAGTACTTC. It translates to CASSQDKEAQETQYF.

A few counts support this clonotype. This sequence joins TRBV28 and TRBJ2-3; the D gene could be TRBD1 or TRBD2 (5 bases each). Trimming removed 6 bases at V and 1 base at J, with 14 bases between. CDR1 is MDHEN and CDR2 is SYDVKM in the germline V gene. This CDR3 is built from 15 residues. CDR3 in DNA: TGTGCCAGCAGCCCCGGGACCGCCGGCACAGATACGCAGTATTTT. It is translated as CASSPGTAGTDTQYF.

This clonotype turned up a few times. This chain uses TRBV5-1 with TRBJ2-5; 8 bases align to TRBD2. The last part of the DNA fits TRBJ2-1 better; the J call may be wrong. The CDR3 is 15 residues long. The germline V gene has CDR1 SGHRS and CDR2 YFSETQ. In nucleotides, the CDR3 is TGCGCCAGCAGCTTGGCTATCGGGGGGGTCCATGAGCAGTTCTTC. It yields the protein CASSLAIGGVHEQFF.

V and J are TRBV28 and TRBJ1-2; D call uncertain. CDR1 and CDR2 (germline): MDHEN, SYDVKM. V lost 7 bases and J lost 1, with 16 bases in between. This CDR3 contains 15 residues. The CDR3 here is CASTKGLPHNYGYTF. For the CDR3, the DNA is TGTGCCAGCACAAAGGGCCTACCTCATAACTATGGCTACACCTTC.

CDR3 in DNA: TGTGCCACCAGCAGAGTGAGGCGGGACAGGGACACCGGGGAGCTGTTTTTT. It codes for CATSRVRRDRDTGELFF. This chain links TRBV15 with TRBJ2-2, with 9 positions matching TRBD1. CDR1 is LNHNV, CDR2 YYDKDF, per germline (reference sequence). The CDR3 has 17 amino acids. Trimming at V came to 1 base and at J to 3 bases, leaving 6 bases not matched to a gene. The full variable domain, in which reference TRBV15 and TRBJ2-2 provide the parts outside the CDR3, is DAMVIQNPRYQVTQFGKPVTLSCSQTLNHNVMYWYQQKSSQAPKLLFHYYDKDFNNEADTPDNFQSRRPNTSFCFLDIRSPGLGDTAMYLCATSRVRRDRDTGELFFGEGSRLTVL.

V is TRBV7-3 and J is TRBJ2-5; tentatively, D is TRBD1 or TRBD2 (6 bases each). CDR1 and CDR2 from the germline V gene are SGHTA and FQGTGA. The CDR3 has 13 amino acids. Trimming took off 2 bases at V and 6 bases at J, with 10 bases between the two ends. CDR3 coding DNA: TGTGCCAGCAGCTTACGGGGGCAGCAGACCCAGTACTTC. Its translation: CASSLRGQQTQYF.

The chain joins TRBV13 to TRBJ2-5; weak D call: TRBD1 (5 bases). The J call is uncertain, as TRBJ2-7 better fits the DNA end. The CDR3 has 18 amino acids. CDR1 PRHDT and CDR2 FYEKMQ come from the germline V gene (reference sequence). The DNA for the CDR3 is TGTGCCAGCAGCTCAGGGCTTAGGGTAATCGAATGGACGTACGAGCAGTACTTC. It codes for CASSSGLRVIEWTYEQYF.

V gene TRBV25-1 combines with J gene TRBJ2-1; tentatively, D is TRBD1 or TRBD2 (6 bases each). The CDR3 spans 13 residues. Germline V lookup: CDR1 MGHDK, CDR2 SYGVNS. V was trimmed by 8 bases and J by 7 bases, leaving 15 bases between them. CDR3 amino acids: CASSKGGSNEQFF. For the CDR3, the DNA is TGTGCCAGCTCGAAGGGGGGATCGAATGAGCAGTTCTTC.

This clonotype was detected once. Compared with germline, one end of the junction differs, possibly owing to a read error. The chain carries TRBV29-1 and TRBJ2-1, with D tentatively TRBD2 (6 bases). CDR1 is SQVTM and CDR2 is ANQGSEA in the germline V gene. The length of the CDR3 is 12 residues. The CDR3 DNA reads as TGCAGCGTTGGTCAGGGAGGCAATGAGCAGCTCTTC. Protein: CSVGQGGNEQLF.

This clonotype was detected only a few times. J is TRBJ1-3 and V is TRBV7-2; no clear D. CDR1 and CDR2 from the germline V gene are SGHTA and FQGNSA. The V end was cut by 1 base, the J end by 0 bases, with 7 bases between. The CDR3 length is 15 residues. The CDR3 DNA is TGTGCCAGCAGCTTAGATCGGAACTCTGGAAACACCATATATTTT. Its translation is CASSLDRNSGNTIYF.

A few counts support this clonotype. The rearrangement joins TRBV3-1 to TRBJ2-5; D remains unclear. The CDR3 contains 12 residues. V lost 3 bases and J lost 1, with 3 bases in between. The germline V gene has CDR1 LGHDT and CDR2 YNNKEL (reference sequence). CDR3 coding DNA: TGTGCCAGCAGCCATGTCCAAGAGACCCAGTACTTC. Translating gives CASSHVQETQYF.

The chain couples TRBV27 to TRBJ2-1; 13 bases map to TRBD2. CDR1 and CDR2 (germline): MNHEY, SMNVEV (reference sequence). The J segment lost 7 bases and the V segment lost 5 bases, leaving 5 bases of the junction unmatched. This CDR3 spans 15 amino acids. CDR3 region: CASSPGLAGVNEQFF. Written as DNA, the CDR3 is TGTGCCAGCAGTCCAGGACTAGCGGGAGTAAATGAGCAGTTCTTC.

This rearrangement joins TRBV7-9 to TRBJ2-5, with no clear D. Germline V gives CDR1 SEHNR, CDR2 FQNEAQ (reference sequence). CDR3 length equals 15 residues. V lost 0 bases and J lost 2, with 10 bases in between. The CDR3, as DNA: TGTGCCAGCAGCTTAGCGCTGGCCTTACAAGAGACCCAGTACTTC. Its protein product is CASSLALALQETQYF.